The next 16 T cell receptor beta chains were all read from a single sample in a study of blood T cell repertoires in COVID-19. The data were produced by immunoSEQ multiplex PCR, yet TCRdb's version contains in-frame clones alone and is incomplete. This sample has about 120,000 clones; 80% to 90% occur once, and the top ten carry about 29%. The sample taken for sequencing was peripheral blood. These receptors were taken from a man aged 65-85 years with active or convalescent COVID-19.

This CDR3 is CASNQGYGYTF. Written as DNA, the CDR3 is TGTGCCAGTAATCAGGGCTATGGCTACACCTTC. J is TRBJ1-2 and V is TRBV6-5, with a possible D match to TRBD1 (5 bases). Trimming shortened V by 9 bases and J by 4 bases, and 9 bases separated the two germline ends. CDR3 size: 11 residues. Per germline, CDR1 MNHEY and CDR2 SVGAGI.

The V and J genes are TRBV5-1 and TRBJ1-2, with 8 bases lining up with TRBD1. From germline, CDR1 is SGHRS and CDR2 YFSETQ. Losses at the gene ends were 0 bases for V and 4 bases for J; bases not matched to a gene: 2. This CDR3 is 14 amino acids long. In DNA, the CDR3 is TGCGCCAGCAGCTTGGCCAGGGGGCCCTATGGCTACACCTTC. Protein product: CASSLARGPYGYTF.

The chain joins TRBV4-1 to TRBJ2-7; 12 nucleotides align to TRBD2. This CDR3 spans 15 amino acids. The ends lost 4 bases at V and 5 bases at J; junction bases unmatched: 6. Germline CDR1 and CDR2: MGHRA and YSYEKL. The CDR3 DNA follows: TGCGCCAGCAGCCCTAGCGGGAGGGCCGGCCACGAGCAGTACTTC. This encodes CASSPSGRAGHEQYF.

The chain employs TRBV27 and TRBJ2-3; 8 positions match TRBD2. The CDR3 consists of 17 residues. The V segment lost 6 bases and the J segment 2 bases; nucleotides outside the gene matches: 13. Germline V gives CDR1 MNHEY, CDR2 SMNVEV (reference sequence). This CDR3 reads CASSPLRLAGDTDTQYF. CDR3 nucleotide sequence: TGTGCCAGCAGCCCTCTCAGGCTAGCGGGTGACACAGATACGCAGTATTTT.

This clone has only a few counts. CDR3 amino acids: CASLGLAGDYQFF. In DNA form, the CDR3 reads TGTGCCAGCCTGGGACTAGCGGGAGATTACCAGTTCTTC. V gene TRBV12-3 or TRBV12-4 combines with J gene TRBJ2-1; 14 bases agree with TRBD2. Losses at the gene ends were 8 bases for V and 13 bases for J; bases not matched to a gene: 7. The CDR3 has 13 amino acids.

The chain has TRBV28 and TRBJ1-2, with a weak D call TRBD1 (6 bases). Trimming removed 5 bases from V and 2 bases from J, with 9 bases in between. The CDR3 length is 13 residues. Germline values: CDR1 MDHEN, CDR2 SYDVKM. The CDR3 DNA reads TGTGCCAGCAGTCTCACAGGGAACTATGGCTACACCTTC. This encodes CASSLTGNYGYTF.

V usage is TRBV7-9 and J usage is TRBJ1-2; D gene unclear. CDR1 and CDR2 from the germline V gene are SEHNR and FQNEAQ (reference sequence). The CDR3 loop spans 13 amino acids. V lost 4 bases to trimming and J lost 8 bases, with 14 bases between them. In nucleotides, the CDR3 is TGTGCCAGCAGCTCCGGGTCGGGCGGGGGCTACACCTTC. Translating it yields CASSSGSGGGYTF.

V gene TRBV27 combines with J gene TRBJ1-5; TRBD1 matches 11 bases. The germline CDR1 and CDR2 sequences are MNHEY and SMNVEV (reference sequence). Losses at the gene ends were 5 bases for V and 6 bases for J; bases not matched to a gene: 6. The CDR3 has 15 residues. As DNA, the CDR3 is TGTGCCAGCAGTCCCGGACAGGGGGCGGTTCAGCCCCAGCATTTT. This encodes CASSPGQGAVQPQHF.

The V call is TRBV6-2 or TRBV6-3, the J call TRBJ2-7; D is ambiguous. The CDR3 spans 14 residues. In germline, CDR1 is MNHEY, CDR2 SVGEGT. V was pared by 1 base and J by 4 bases, with 11 bases between. CDR3 in DNA: TGTGCCAGCAGTTACTTCCGTGGCGGATACGAGCAGTACTTC. It encodes CASSYFRGGYEQYF.

The rearrangement joins TRBV30 to TRBJ1-3; D unresolved. Trimming left V 4 bases short and J 0 bases short, with 7 bases between. Per the germline V gene, CDR1 is GTSNPN and CDR2 is SVGIG (reference sequence). The CDR3 extends over 13 amino acids. CDR3 nucleotide sequence: TGTGCCTGGACGGTCTACTCTGGAAACACCATATATTTT. This gives the protein CAWTVYSGNTIYF.

The chain joins TRBV5-1 to TRBJ1-1, with no clear D. CDR3 size: 14 residues. V dropped 4 bases and J dropped 5 bases, with 15 bases sitting between them. Per the germline V gene, CDR1 is SGHRS and CDR2 is YFSETQ. The chain's CDR3 is CASSRESATTEAFF. The CDR3, as DNA: TGCGCCAGCAGCCGGGAATCGGCGACAACTGAAGCTTTCTTT.

The chain employs TRBV5-3 and TRBJ1-4, with 7 bases aligning to TRBD1. TRBV5-3 is labeled an ORF, and its function is uncertain. V shed 1 base and J 8 bases; nucleotides not matched to a gene: 17. This CDR3 is built from 18 residues. This CDR3 is CARSLRGDPTGIVEKLFF. CDR3 nucleotide sequence: TGTGCCAGAAGCTTGAGGGGGGACCCGACAGGGATTGTGGAAAAACTGTTTTTT.

This chain links TRBV5-5 with TRBJ2-7, with 12 bases aligning to TRBD1. The ends lost 3 bases at V and 2 bases at J; junction bases unmatched: 3. The CDR3 is made up of 15 amino acids. Germline CDR1 is SGHKS and CDR2 is YYEKEE (reference sequence). CDR3 in amino acids: CASSWGQGAPYEQYF. Here the CDR3 DNA reads TGTGCCAGCAGCTGGGGACAGGGGGCGCCCTACGAGCAGTACTTC.

This sequence joins TRBV5-1 and TRBJ2-1, with TRBD1 matching 8 bases. The CDR3 consists of 15 residues. Per the germline V gene, CDR1 is SGHRS and CDR2 is YFSETQ. V was pared by 8 bases and J by 7 bases, with 14 bases of the junction left unmatched. The CDR3 nucleotides are TGCGCCAGTACTCCAACTCCAGGGGGCCCGAATGAGCAGTTCTTC. Translation gives CASTPTPGGPNEQFF.

V usage is TRBV11-2 and J usage is TRBJ1-2; 7 bases match TRBD1. The J segment lost 4 bases and the V segment lost 0 bases, leaving 8 bases of the junction unmatched. The germline gives CDR1 SGHAT, CDR2 FQNNGV. The CDR3 has 16 amino acids. The CDR3 DNA follows: TGTGCCAGCAGCTTAGAGTATCAGGGGGGCATCTATGGCTACACCTTC. It yields the protein CASSLEYQGGIYGYTF.

The chain carries TRBV5-1 and TRBJ1-6, with 8 bases aligning to TRBD1. This CDR3 spans 16 amino acids. V lost 2 bases, J lost 6 bases, and 7 bases stayed unmatched. Looked up from germline, CDR1 is SGHRS and CDR2 is YFSETQ. CDR3: CASSFNGQGGNSPLHF. The CDR3 DNA is TGCGCCAGCAGCTTCAACGGACAGGGAGGTAATTCACCCCTCCACTTT.